The entry below gives a single T cell receptor beta chain sequence along with its context. This record belongs to a study of blood T cell repertoires in COVID-19. V lost 0 bases, J lost 8 bases, and 4 bases stayed unmatched. The CDR3 totals 15 residues. Germline CDR1 reads GTSNPN; CDR2 reads SVGIG (reference sequence). How the authors handled the data: Estimated nucleated cell counts came from reference gene primer amplification. Clones were sequenced by immunoSEQ multiplex PCR, and TCRdb holds only the in-frame ones, with some missing. D and trimming were read from the DNA, whereas the V and J calls and clone size are those reported in that table. Here the sample spans approximately 56,000 clones, around 84% being singletons.

The sequence derives from a woman of 80 years or more with acute or convalescent COVID-19. Sequencing was carried out using peripheral blood. The rearrangement uses TRBV30 and TRBJ2-1; 13 bases are a match to TRBD2. In DNA, the CDR3 is TGTGCCTGGAGTGTACGACTAGCGGGGGGAGATGAGCAGTTCTTC. This sequence encodes CAWSVRLAGGDEQFF. The full variable domain, with the rest looked up from reference TRBV30 and TRBJ2-1, is SQTIHQWPATLVQPVGSPLSLECTVEGTSNPNLYWYRQAAGRGLQLLFYSVGIGQISSEVPQNLSASRPQDRQFILSSKKLLLSDSGFYLCAWSVRLAGGDEQFFGPGTRLTVL.